The T cell receptor (beta chain) under discussion was sequenced for a study of blood T cells in healthy people across ages. General study points: Unsorted PBMCs blocked a conclusive comparison of naive and antigen-experienced cells.

The V gene lost 2 bases and the J gene lost 2 bases, with 13 bases spanning the gap. Germline CDR1 reads DFQATT; CDR2 reads SNEGSKA (reference sequence). This CDR3 has 14 residues. About this clonotype: What it binds is unknown.

Primers used in a second PCR of roughly 6 to 11 cycles were a sample-barcoded 5' primer and a J-beta primer mix. Each single sample gave us at least 2.5 million CDR3-containing paired-end reads. TCRdb reprocessed the 5' RACE reads with MiXCR, giving one entry per CDR3 protein. The table has about 970,000 distinct CDR3 sequences, around 54% seen once. The sample taken for sequencing was blood. The chain carries TRBV20-1 and TRBJ2-7; TRBD1 is a possible D gene (5 bases). The sequence was obtained from an older woman in good health. The CDR3 DNA reads as TGCAGTGCTAGATCGGGCCAGGGCACCTACGAGCAGTACTTC. Translation gives CSARSGQGTYEQYF.